This TCR beta chain was sequenced in a study of T cell changes during pregnancy in multiple sclerosis. The germline CDR1 and CDR2 sequences are SEHNR and FQNEAQ (reference sequence). The CDR3 is 11 amino acids. V was cut by 3 bases and J by 2 bases, with 2 bases left in between. Method: immunoSEQ multiplex PCR; TCRdb's copy keeps in-frame clones and lacks some. This sample has tens of thousands of clones, with about 91% found just once. The V call is TRBV7-9, the J call TRBJ2-7, with unresolved D. This TCR was recovered from a female donor with multiple sclerosis, enrolled in a pregnancy study. The sample was CD8+ T cells from peripheral blood mononuclear cells, taken before pregnancy. The CDR3 coding sequence is TGTGCCAGCAGCTTTACCTACGAGCAGTACTTC. Amino acids: CASSFTYEQYF.